The rows below give T cell receptor beta chains drawn from one sample of a study of control samples from healthy donors and cancer patients. The method was immunoSEQ multiplex PCR; TCRdb's version includes in-frame clones alone and lacks a portion of them. The table lists about 60,000 clones, less than 95% of them singletons. Material for sequencing was PBMCs. The receptors come from a woman aged 50 to 65 with colorectal cancer. Each CDR3 is given with its conserved first and last residue. The D gene is left open where the match is weak. Clone sizes are given selectively: once, few, many, or a class where the clone is expanded.

v_call	clone_size	d_call	j_call	cdr3_aa	cdr3_nt
TRBV6-5	.	.	TRBJ1-2	CASSYSSADGYTF	TGTGCCAGCAGTTACTCTAGCGCTGATGGCTACACCTTC
TRBV4-1	.	.	TRBJ1-5	CASSLNGRGLRPQHF	TGCGCCAGCAGCCTTAATGGCAGGGGTCTTCGGCCCCAGCATTTT
TRBV27	.	TRBD1	TRBJ1-2	CASRPGTGAGGGGYTF	TGTGCCAGCAGGCCCGGGACAGGGGCGGGAGGGGGTGGCTACACCTTC
TRBV15	.	.	TRBJ1-1	CATSSRRSNTEAFF	TGTGCCACCAGCAGCCGGAGATCCAACACTGAAGCTTTCTTT
TRBV5-5	.	.	TRBJ1-6	CASSLTGESSYNSPLHF	TGTGCCAGCAGCTTAACCGGGGAGAGCTCCTATAATTCACCCCTCCACTTT
TRBV7-9	.	TRBD2	TRBJ2-5	CASSLASGEGETQYF	TGTGCCAGCAGCTTAGCGAGTGGGGAGGGAGAGACCCAGTACTTC
TRBV24-1	.	.	TRBJ2-5	CATSATSGTLQETQYF	TGTGCCACCAGTGCCACGTCCGGGACACTCCAAGAGACCCAGTACTTC
TRBV6-5	.	.	TRBJ2-3	CASSPGLPTDTQYF	TGTGCCAGCAGTCCGGGACTTCCCACAGATACGCAGTATTTT
TRBV6-6	.	.	TRBJ1-1	CASTKGAANTEAFF	TGTGCCAGCACCAAAGGGGCGGCGAACACTGAAGCTTTCTTT
TRBV3-1/TRBV3-2	few	.	TRBJ1-5	CASSQGSDGKPQHF	TGTGCCAGCAGCCAAGGTTCCGACGGCAAGCCCCAGCATTTT
TRBV2	.	.	TRBJ2-1	CASNQFNEQFF	TGTGCCAGCAATCAGTTTAATGAGCAGTTCTTC
TRBV19	.	TRBD1	TRBJ1-2	CASSLRTGLRYGYTF	TGTGCCAGTAGTCTGCGGACAGGGTTGAGGTATGGCTACACCTTC
TRBV5-5	.	.	TRBJ2-1	CASSLRQGSYNEQFF	TGTGCCAGCAGCTTGAGGCAGGGGTCCTACAATGAGCAGTTCTTC
TRBV6-6	once	.	TRBJ1-1	CAHKGGNTEAFF	TGTGCCCACAAAGGTGGGAACACTGAAGCTTTCTTT
TRBV9	.	.	TRBJ1-5	CASSVGWSNQPQHF	TGTGCCAGCAGCGTAGGGTGGAGCAATCAGCCCCAGCATTTT
TRBV18	.	.	TRBJ1-3	CASSPGRSGNTIYF	TGTGCCAGCTCACCCGGGAGGTCTGGAAACACCATATATTTT
TRBV11-2	once	.	TRBJ2-5	CASSSGGGGWGETQYF	TGTGCCAGCAGCTCGGGCGGCGGGGGCTGGGGAGAGACCCAGTACTTC
TRBV2	.	TRBD1	TRBJ1-2	CASTTGDNYGYTF	TGTGCCAGCACGACAGGGGATAACTATGGCTACACCTTC
TRBV7-9	.	.	TRBJ2-2	CASSLSWPGELFF	TGTGCCAGCAGCTTGAGTTGGCCTGGGGAGCTGTTTTTT
TRBV2	.	TRBD1	TRBJ1-2	CASSFTGDYGYTF	TGTGCCAGCAGCTTTACAGGGGACTATGGCTACACCTTC
TRBV5-1	.	.	TRBJ2-7	CASSPQGLDYSYEQYF	TGCGCCAGCAGCCCCCAGGGGCTAGATTATTCCTACGAGCAGTACTTC
TRBV11-2	.	.	TRBJ1-1	CASYRRGGDNTEAFF	TGTGCCAGCTACCGCCGCGGAGGGGATAACACTGAAGCTTTCTTT
TRBV6-5	.	.	TRBJ1-4	CASSRAEAGREKLFF	TGTGCCAGCAGCCGCGCGGAGGCAGGCCGTGAAAAACTGTTTTTT
TRBV2	.	.	TRBJ1-2	CASRQGGYGYTF	TGTGCCAGCAGGCAGGGTGGCTATGGCTACACCTTC
TRBV24-1	once	.	TRBJ2-3	CATSSGAGGTDTQYF	TGTGCCACCAGCTCAGGGGCTGGGGGCACAGATACGCAGTATTTT
TRBV18	.	.	TRBJ1-1	CASSPSGNTEAFF	TGTGCCAGCTCACCTTCCGGGAACACTGAAGCTTTCTTT
TRBV2	.	TRBD1	TRBJ2-7	CASRGDREALF	TGTGCCAGCAGGGGGGACAGGGAGGCCCTCTTC
TRBV30	.	.	TRBJ1-6	CAWEDIARLPDSPLHF	TGTGCCTGGGAAGATATAGCACGGCTTCCGGATTCACCCCTCCACTTT
TRBV11-2	.	TRBD1	TRBJ1-2	CASSLAVGGFYGYTF	TGTGCCAGCAGCTTAGCGGTAGGGGGCTTTTATGGCTACACCTTC
TRBV7-2	.	.	TRBJ2-5	CASSPPGETQYF	TGTGCCAGCAGCCCACCCGGGGAGACCCAGTACTTC
TRBV19	.	TRBD1	TRBJ1-4	CATSGQGAFANEKLFF	TGTGCCACTTCGGGACAGGGGGCGTTTGCTAATGAAAAACTGTTTTTT
TRBV3-1/TRBV3-2	.	TRBD2	TRBJ2-1	CASSPGHSLAGVDNEQFF	TGTGCCAGCAGCCCGGGACACTCTCTAGCGGGAGTTGACAATGAGCAGTTCTTC
TRBV21-1	once	.	TRBJ2-1	CASSPPTSGTSGGATSSYNEQFF	TGTGCCAGCAGCCCACCGACTTCCGGGACTAGCGGGGGGGCGACAAGCTCCTACAATGAGCAGTTCTTC
TRBV21-1	.	.	TRBJ2-7	CASSYLAGGLSFYEQYF	TGTGCCAGCAGCTACTTAGCCGGGGGACTCAGTTTTTACGAGCAGTACTTC
TRBV7-3	.	TRBD2	TRBJ2-3	CASSATSGGADTQYF	TGTGCCAGCAGCGCAACTAGCGGGGGGGCAGATACGCAGTATTTT
TRBV19	.	TRBD1	TRBJ1-2	CASSPRGQGAMRGYTF	TGTGCCAGTAGTCCCCGAGGACAGGGGGCGATGAGAGGCTACACCTTC